What follows describes a single T cell receptor (beta chain). This clone's antigen is unknown. Base qualities are missing; no much larger clone stands one base away. The library was prepared using 5' RACE. These reads were obtained on an Illumina HiSeq 2500. A second PCR of roughly 7 to 11 cycles was performed with a sample-barcoded 5' primer and a J-beta primer mix. A template-switch 5' adaptor carrying 12 random nucleotides introduced a unique molecular identifier onto each TCR beta cDNA molecule. Each sample yielded at least 3 million CDR3-containing paired-end reads. First-strand cDNA synthesis was performed from all RNA using the Mint cDNA synthesis kit, with priming by a TRBC-specific oligonucleotide. Following uracil-DNA glycosylase treatment, all cDNA underwent a first 18-cycle PCR with the universal primers M1SS and BC2_uni_R. Turning to the authors' computational methods: For normalization, 1 million high-quality reads, each with a distinct molecular identifier, were randomly selected from each sample. Reads with shared molecular identifiers were discarded instead of being binned into consensus sequences. MiTCR, run with a Q25 quality threshold and the strictest error-elimination algorithm, handled CDR3 identification, clonotype clustering and error correction. Lower-bound total TCR beta diversity was estimated with a nonparametric unseen species model using Euler transformation. In TCRdb, the public reads were trimmed at Q25 with fastp and aligned with MiXCR, with productive beta chains retained. Every distinct CDR3 protein forms one entry, paired with its most common genes and DNA. Clone size and V and J calls follow TCRdb, not the original study. The sample table shows 1.5 million to 2 million distinct CDR3 sequences, and around 50% are seen once. Approximately 2% of the sample belongs to the ten largest clones.

The donors were about 40 Caucasian individuals from Russia, aged roughly 6 to 100 years, who were systemically healthy. Each donor gave 8.5 to 10 milliliters of peripheral blood, collected into EDTA-treated Vacutainer tubes. PBMCs were isolated by Ficoll-Paque density-gradient centrifugation, with at least 6 million obtained per sample. Total RNA, at least 5.5 micrograms per sample, was extracted from PBMCs with Trizol reagent. For every donor, flow cytometry on a PBMC aliquot measured the percentage of naive CD45RAhigh/CD27high T cells. The data originate from a study of blood T cells in healthy people across ages (dated by TCRdb to between 2014 and 2017). Looking at the study overall: Template switching captured roughly one uniquely barcoded TCR beta cDNA molecule per two T cells in model experiments. To avoid experimental bias, donors of different ages were distributed randomly across sequencing lanes. Donors were grouped into four age groups: young (average 16 years), middle-aged (about 38), aged (around 62) and long-lived (just over 80). The study analyzed two additional independent replicas of 1 million unique cDNA reads from the same blood draw for two donors, one aged 18 to 30 and one aged 80 or older. To track age-related changes in TCR beta repertoire diversity, the study relied on deep sequencing normalized with unique cDNA molecular identifiers.

Here is what the overall study found, with its caveats: As age increased, observed TCR beta diversity per million T cells dropped in a roughly linear way, and a significant reduction was already evident by age approximately 40. Compared with the aged group, more naive CD4+ T cells, fewer expanded clones and increased TCR diversity were shown by the long-lived group, suggesting age selection. A strong correlation was found between observed TCR beta diversity and the percentage of naive T cells measured by flow cytometry. Bulk unsorted PBMC profiling prevented conclusive comparison of naive and antigen-experienced compartments. Estimates of total diversity based on one million sequenced T cells were regarded as lower bounds and as underestimates. Donor CMV infection status was unknown, potentially confounding age-related changes in expanded clonotypes.

The germline V gene supplies CDR1 LGHNA and CDR2 YNFKEQ. The CDR3 covers 18 residues, taking in both the cysteine and the phenylalanine. The read is trimmed to its CDR3 DNA, 54 bases read in frame from base 1. V loses 0 bases, J loses 4 bases, and the germline ends lie 20 bases apart. Sequencing was done on a sample of blood. This receptor was identified in a woman in her thirties or forties in good health. The chain couples TRBV4-2 to TRBJ2-3, and possibly TRBD2, on 7 matching bases. The CDR3 corresponds to CASSQERTVTGGPDTQYF. The nucleotide sequence reads as follows: TGTGCCAGCAGCCAAGAGAGGACTGTAACGGGGGGCCCAGATACGCAGTATTTT.